This T cell receptor (beta chain) was recovered during a study of Ad26.COV2.S vaccination and SARS-CoV-2 variants. About the research overall: The authors gave Ad26.COV2.S intramuscularly, either once or twice 56 days apart.

Specified treatment: about 20 received Ad26.COV2.S at low or high dose, single or two shots; roughly five received placebo; per-sample allocation not given. Day 63 after the first vaccine or placebo injection was the time point for sampling. Comments on this clone: The antigen is not known.

Study results and limitations: Among vaccine recipients, spike-specific TCR breadth exceeded that of placebo recipients. Vaccine and placebo recipients had similar non-spike TCR breadth. It was reported that spike-specific CD8+ and CD4+ T cell responses were substantially broad after vaccination.

The CDR3 has 17 residues. This table comes from immunoSEQ multiplex PCR, and its TCRdb copy is limited to in-frame clones, with some not included. Of 400,000 to 500,000 clones listed, approximately 92% are singletons. Sequences were derived from peripheral blood, sampled in a trial of Ad26.COV2.S vaccine versus placebo. The chain is built from TRBV21-1 and TRBJ2-5; the table's D call TRBD2 went unverified against the DNA. TRBV21-1 is an annotated pseudogene. The receptor comes from a person between 18 and 60 years old who received the Ad26.COV2.S COVID-19 vaccine or a placebo. This CDR3 is CASSKRREPLPQETQYF. DNA for the CDR3: TGTGCCAGCAGCAAACGACGGGAGCCCTTGCCTCAAGAGACCCAGTACTTC.